This passage covers 8 T cell receptor beta chains from one sample sequenced in a study of T-cell reconstitution after alpha-beta-depleted transplantation in children. Unique molecular identifiers tagged the TCRbeta library. Via MiXCR, TCRdb re-called the PCR reads, giving one row per CDR3 protein. Of about 370,000 distinct CDR3 sequences in the sample, roughly 20% were seen once. This specimen consisted of PBMCs from the stem cell graft donor, obtained from the stem cell graft. Every receptor here comes from a human donor who donated a stem cell graft to a child with acute myeloid leukemia.

This clonotype has a handful of counts. The chain is built from TRBV5-1 and TRBJ2-3; 10 bases are a match to TRBD2. Germline V gene data show CDR1 as SGHRS and CDR2 as YFSETQ. J was trimmed by 7 bases and V by 4 bases; bases with no gene match: 9. The CDR3 length is 15 residues. The CDR3 protein is CASSDSSGRMNTQYF. The CDR3 DNA follows: TGCGCCAGCAGCGACTCTAGCGGGAGAATGAATACGCAGTATTTT. The whole variable domain, remainder taken from reference TRBV5-1 and TRBJ2-3, is KAGVTQTPRYLIKTRGQQVTLSCSPISGHRSVSWYQQTPGQGLQFLFEYFSETQRNKGNFPGRFSGRQFSNSRSEMNVSTLELGDSALYLCASSDSSGRMNTQYFGPGTRLTVL.

This clonotype was seen more than once but under ten times. The chain combines TRBV28 with TRBJ2-1, with 8 positions matching TRBD2. The CDR3 totals 16 residues. V was clipped by 6 bases and J by 1 base; unmatched bases: 8. Germline V gives CDR1 MDHEN, CDR2 SYDVKM. For the CDR3, the DNA is TGTGCCAGCAGCTTCAGCGGGAGCGGGTCCTACAATGAGCAGTTCTTC. This encodes CASSFSGSGSYNEQFF.

This clonotype was observed at least ten times. This chain joins TRBV2 and TRBJ2-7, with D hard to call. CDR1 and CDR2 from the germline V gene are SNHLY and FYNNEI. This CDR3 has 11 residues. Trimming left V 6 bases short and J 3 bases short, with 6 bases between. The DNA of the CDR3 is TGTGCCAGCAGGAAAGGCTACGAGCAGTACTTC. This gives the protein CASRKGYEQYF.

The chain combines TRBV24-1 with TRBJ2-1, with 8 positions matching TRBD2. Trimming removed 0 bases from V and 1 base from J; junction bases left unmatched: 1. CDR1 is KGHDR, CDR2 SFDVKD, per germline. This CDR3 has 16 amino acids. CDR3 amino acids: CATSDLGGRSYNEQFF. The CDR3 region has the DNA TGTGCCACCAGTGATTTGGGCGGGAGGTCCTACAATGAGCAGTTCTTC.

This clonotype was seen a handful of times. The chain couples TRBV7-2 to TRBJ2-1; perhaps TRBD1 as D (6 bases). The CDR3 is made up of 16 amino acids. Trimming left V 1 base short and J 4 bases short, with 14 bases between. The germline V gene has CDR1 SGHTA and CDR2 FQGNSA. The CDR3 DNA reads TGTGCCAGCAGCTTAGTTGAAACAGGGAGTTACAATGAGCAGTTCTTC. Protein sequence: CASSLVETGSYNEQFF.

This sequence joins TRBV5-1 and TRBJ2-2, with D uncertain. The length of the CDR3 is 12 residues. CDR1 SGHRS and CDR2 YFSETQ come from the germline V gene. V was trimmed by 2 bases and J by 5 bases, leaving 4 bases between them. The CDR3 DNA is TGCGCCAGCAGCTTTGAAACCGGGGAGCTGTTTTTT. Amino acid sequence: CASSFETGELFF.

This clonotype was detected only a few times. The rearrangement links TRBV3-1 to TRBJ1-1, with TRBD1 as a possible D gene (6 bases). From germline, CDR1 is LGHDT and CDR2 YNNKEL (reference sequence). This CDR3 has 14 amino acids. V was shortened by 0 bases and J by 5 bases, with 10 bases between the two germline ends. Here the CDR3 reads CASSQEERGTEAFF. The CDR3 coding sequence is TGTGCCAGCAGCCAAGAGGAAAGGGGGACTGAAGCTTTCTTT.

This clonotype was counted only a few times. This chain joins TRBV28 and TRBJ1-5; D is perhaps TRBD1 (5 bases). The length of the CDR3 is 16 residues. Trimming cost V 10 bases and J 0 bases, with 19 bases left between them. Germline V gene sequence: CDR1 MDHEN, CDR2 SYDVKM. The CDR3 spells CATATGTGISNQPQHF. CDR3 sequence (DNA): TGTGCCACTGCGACCGGGACGGGGATTAGCAATCAGCCCCAGCATTTT.